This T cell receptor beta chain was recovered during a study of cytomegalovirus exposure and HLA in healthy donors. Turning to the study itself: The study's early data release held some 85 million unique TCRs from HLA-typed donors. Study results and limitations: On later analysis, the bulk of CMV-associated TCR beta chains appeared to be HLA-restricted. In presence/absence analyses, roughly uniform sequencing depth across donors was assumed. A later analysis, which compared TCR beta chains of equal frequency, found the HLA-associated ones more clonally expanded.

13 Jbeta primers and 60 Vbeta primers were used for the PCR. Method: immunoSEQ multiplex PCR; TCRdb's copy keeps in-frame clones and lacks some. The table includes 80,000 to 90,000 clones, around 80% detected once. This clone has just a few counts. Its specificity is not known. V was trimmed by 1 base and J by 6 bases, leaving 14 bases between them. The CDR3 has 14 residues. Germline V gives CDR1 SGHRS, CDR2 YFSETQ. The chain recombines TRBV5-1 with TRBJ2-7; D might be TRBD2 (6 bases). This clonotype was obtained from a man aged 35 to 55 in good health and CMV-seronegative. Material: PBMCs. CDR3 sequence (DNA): TGCGCCAGCAGCTTGACTAGCCGAAGCGGCGAGCAGTACTTC. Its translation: CASSLTSRSGEQYF.